The 25 T cell receptor beta chains reported below all come from one sample, sequenced in a study of T cell changes during pregnancy in multiple sclerosis. Sequenced by immunoSEQ multiplex PCR; TCRdb stores in-frame clones only, minus some. The sample has over 60,000 clones, 91% seen once. Material: peripheral blood, obtained in the third trimester of pregnancy. The receptors stem from a female donor in good health, enrolled as a control in a pregnancy study.

This clone was detected once. V usage is TRBV7-2 and J usage is TRBJ2-1; 11 bases align to TRBD2. V lost 5 bases, J lost 5 bases, and 11 bases stayed unmatched. The CDR3 runs to 17 residues. In germline, CDR1 is SGHTA, CDR2 FQGNSA. The CDR3 DNA is TGTGCCAGCAGCCCCATAAATAGCGGGAGGGCTGACAATGAGCAGTTCTTC. Translation gives CASSPINSGRADNEQFF. Using reference TRBV7-2 and TRBJ2-1 for the parts outside the CDR3, the full variable domain is GAGVSQSPSNKVTEKGKDVELRCDPISGHTALYWYRQSLGQGLEFLIYFQGNSAPDKSGLPSDRFSAERTGGSVSTLTIQRTQQEDSAVYLCASSPINSGRADNEQFFGPGTRLTVL.

The rearrangement joins TRBV6-1 to TRBJ1-2; 9 bases are shared with TRBD1. This CDR3 has 13 amino acids. Germline values: CDR1 MNHNS, CDR2 SASEGT. J was trimmed by 8 bases and V by 3 bases; bases with no gene match: 4. As DNA, the CDR3 is TGTGCCAGCAGTGAGAGGACAGGGGCCGGCTACACCTTC. Protein product: CASSERTGAGYTF.

The genes are TRBV5-4 and TRBJ1-6; TRBD1 is a possible D gene (5 bases). V lost 4 bases to trimming and J lost 8 bases, with 19 bases between them. Germline V CDR1 and CDR2: SGHNT, YYREEE (reference sequence). The length of the CDR3 is 16 residues. CDR3 region: CASSGLPGTPDSPLHF. As DNA, the CDR3 is TGTGCCAGCAGCGGCTTGCCGGGGACTCCCGATTCACCCCTCCACTTT.

The V and J genes are TRBV28 and TRBJ1-1, with D hard to call. V shed 1 base and J shed 1 base, with 4 bases lying between them. Per germline, CDR1 MDHEN and CDR2 SYDVKM. This CDR3 spans 13 amino acids. The CDR3 DNA reads TGTGCCAGCAGTTTATCGGGGAACACTGAAGCTTTCTTT. Its translation: CASSLSGNTEAFF.

The gene calls are TRBV4-3 and TRBJ1-2; 10 bases agree with TRBD1. Germline CDR1 and CDR2: LGHNA and YSLEER. V lost 3 bases to trimming and J lost 3 bases; unmatched junction nucleotides: 1. This CDR3 has 14 residues. The CDR3 spells CASSHGQGDYGYTF. The CDR3, as DNA: TGCGCCAGCAGCCACGGACAGGGGGACTATGGCTACACCTTC.

The chain couples TRBV7-7 to TRBJ1-3; D is ambiguous. The germline V gene encodes CDR1 SSHAT and CDR2 FNYEAQ (reference sequence). The CDR3 extends over 16 amino acids. V was trimmed by 4 bases and J by 0 bases, leaving 13 bases between them. CDR3 residues: CASSSGPRDSGNTIYF. DNA of the CDR3: TGTGCCAGCAGCTCCGGGCCCCGGGACTCTGGAAACACCATATATTTT.

The chain couples TRBV5-1 to TRBJ2-7, with 8 nucleotides matching TRBD1. Unmatched junction bases numbered 8, after V lost 5 bases and J lost 4 bases. The CDR3 loop spans 14 amino acids. The germline V gene encodes CDR1 SGHRS and CDR2 YFSETQ. CDR3 protein: CASSVTGGWYEQYF. The CDR3 DNA reads as TGCGCCAGCAGTGTAACAGGGGGGTGGTACGAGCAGTACTTC.

This clone was counted once. The rearrangement uses TRBV5-4 and TRBJ2-7; 8 bases fit TRBD1. The junction had 0 bases not matched to a gene; V was cut back by 3 bases and J by 1 base. The CDR3 is 13 residues long. Germline V CDR1 and CDR2: SGHNT, YYREEE (reference sequence). The CDR3 spells CASSWTGSYEQYF. The CDR3 DNA sequence: TGTGCCAGCAGCTGGACAGGGTCCTACGAGCAGTACTTC.

This rearrangement joins TRBV18 to TRBJ1-2; D might be TRBD1 (5 bases). The CDR3 totals 14 residues. Germline loops: CDR1 KGHSH, CDR2 LQKENI. V lost 4 bases, J lost 6 bases, and 15 bases lay in between. Here the CDR3 DNA reads TGTGCCAGCTCACAAGGCGTCGGGGGGGATGGCTACACCTTC. It is translated as CASSQGVGGDGYTF. Variable domain in full (rest from reference TRBV18 and TRBJ1-2): NAGVMQNPRHLVRRRGQEARLRCSPMKGHSHVYWYRQLPEEGLKFMVYLQKENIIDESGMPKERFSAEFPKEGPSILRIQQVVRGDSAAYFCASSQGVGGDGYTFGSGTRLTVV.

The rearrangement uses TRBV4-2 and TRBJ1-2; 8 positions match TRBD1. Trimming cost V 1 base and J 6 bases; bases outside gene matches: 19. Germline assignment: CDR1 LGHNA and CDR2 YNFKEQ. The CDR3 sequence is 19 residues long. CDR3 nucleotides: TGTGCCAGCAGCCAAGCTTCCCTGACAGGGGTAGGGGTTCGCGATGGCTACACCTTC. This translates into CASSQASLTGVGVRDGYTF.

The V call is TRBV5-4, the J call TRBJ1-1; TRBD1 matches 7 bases. V trimming: 4 bases; J trimming: 4 bases; junction bases outside the gene matches: 16. Germline V lookup: CDR1 SGHNT, CDR2 YYREEE (reference sequence). The CDR3 extends over 17 amino acids. CDR3 in DNA: TGTGCCAGCAGCCCCGGAAAAAAGACAGGGAGGTTCACTGAAGCTTTCTTT. This translates into CASSPGKKTGRFTEAFF.

This clone was picked up one time. V gene TRBV6-4 combines with J gene TRBJ2-1, with a tentative D call TRBD1 (5 bases). Germline CDR1 MRHNA, CDR2 SNTAGT. V was shortened by 6 bases and J by 4 bases, with 10 bases between the two germline ends. The CDR3 consists of 13 residues. CDR3 sequence: CASRPDSYNEQFF. DNA of the CDR3: TGTGCCAGCAGGCCCGACAGTTACAATGAGCAGTTCTTC.

The J gene is TRBJ1-2, the V gene TRBV19; 9 nucleotides align to TRBD1. The CDR3 is 14 residues long. The J segment lost 2 bases and the V segment lost 3 bases, leaving 1 base of the junction unmatched. CDR1 is LNHDA and CDR2 is SQIVND in the germline V gene (reference sequence). CDR3 coding DNA: TGTGCCAGTAGTATTGGACAGGGGAACTATGGCTACACCTTC. This sequence encodes CASSIGQGNYGYTF.

This rearrangement joins TRBV7-9 to TRBJ2-1; D might be TRBD2 (5 bases). Deletions cut 4 bases from V and 4 bases from J, with 14 bases between. This CDR3 is 15 amino acids long. The germline V gene encodes CDR1 SEHNR and CDR2 FQNEAQ (reference sequence). Written as DNA, the CDR3 is TGTGCCAGCAGCTCTCGGGGAGCCATTTACAATGAGCAGTTCTTC. Translated, it gives CASSSRGAIYNEQFF.

This sequence joins TRBV7-8 and TRBJ1-4, with a tentative D call TRBD1 (5 bases). Trimming left V 5 bases short and J 11 bases short, with 18 bases between. CDR1 and CDR2 (germline): SGHVS, FQNEAQ. This CDR3 contains 14 residues. The CDR3 loop reads CASSRVQGGGKLFF. The CDR3 nucleotides read TGTGCCAGCAGCCGAGTCCAGGGCGGTGGGAAACTGTTTTTT.

CDR3 loop: CATSRDRGAPGEQFF. In DNA, the CDR3 is TGTGCCACCAGCAGAGATCGGGGGGCGCCGGGTGAGCAGTTCTTC. The chain uses TRBV15 and TRBJ2-1, with a possible D match to TRBD2 (7 bases). The CDR3 runs to 15 residues. V gave up 0 bases and J gave up 9 bases, with 15 bases separating them. Germline V gene data show CDR1 as LNHNV and CDR2 as YYDKDF (reference sequence).

This clone was seen a handful of times. The chain recombines TRBV5-1 with TRBJ2-1, with D perhaps TRBD1 (5 bases). Trimming removed 4 bases at V and 9 bases at J, with 14 bases between. The germline V gene encodes CDR1 SGHRS and CDR2 YFSETQ. The CDR3 is made up of 13 amino acids. The CDR3 bases are TGCGCCAGCAGCAATGGTAGGGGTACTGAGCAGTTCTTC. It is translated as CASSNGRGTEQFF.

The rearrangement uses TRBV28 and TRBJ1-1, with no clear D. The CDR3 sequence is 13 residues long. Germline CDR1 MDHEN, CDR2 SYDVKM. V lost 3 bases and J lost 0, with 5 bases in between. CDR3: CASSFGLNTEAFF. The CDR3 DNA reads TGTGCCAGCAGTTTTGGGCTGAACACTGAAGCTTTCTTT. Drawing the rest from reference TRBV28 and TRBJ1-1, the complete variable domain is DVKVTQSSRYLVKRTGEKVFLECVQDMDHENMFWYRQDPGLGLRLIYFSYDVKMKEKGDIPEGYSVSREKKERFSLILESASTNQTSMYLCASSFGLNTEAFFGQGTRLTVV.

The V gene is TRBV9, the J gene TRBJ1-2; no clear D gene. The CDR3 has 13 residues. The germline V gene encodes CDR1 SGDLS and CDR2 YYNGEE. V shed 5 bases and J shed 8 bases, with 16 bases lying between them. The CDR3 here is CASRNRREIGYTF. CDR3 nucleotides: TGTGCCAGCAGGAATCGGAGGGAGATCGGCTACACCTTC.

The CDR3 nucleotides are TGTGCCAGCGTACCCCAGGGGGCTGGATCACCCCTCCACTTT. It translates to CASVPQGAGSPLHF. This rearrangement joins TRBV27 to TRBJ1-6; 8 bases are shared with TRBD1. With 8 bases clipped from V and 10 bases from J, the junction kept 10 bases outside the gene matches. The CDR3 covers 14 residues. Germline-derived CDR1 and CDR2 are MNHEY and SMNVEV (reference sequence).

The V gene is TRBV4-2, the J gene TRBJ2-7, with D maybe TRBD1 (5 bases). Trimming shortened V by 1 base and J by 5 bases, and 12 bases separated the two germline ends. This CDR3 has 14 residues. Germline V gene data show CDR1 as LGHNA and CDR2 as YNFKEQ. The CDR3 DNA reads as TGTGCCAGCAGCCAAGTTACCAGGGCTAACGAGCAGTACTTC. Encoded protein: CASSQVTRANEQYF.

The chain is built from TRBV27 and TRBJ1-4, with D unresolved. Trimming took 2 bases from V and 8 from J, leaving 9 bases between them. The CDR3 loop spans 13 amino acids. Germline V gives CDR1 MNHEY, CDR2 SMNVEV (reference sequence). CDR3 in DNA: TGTGCCAGCAGTTTACAGGCAAACGAAAAACTGTTTTTT. Translation: CASSLQANEKLFF.

The chain couples TRBV10-3 to TRBJ1-1, with TRBD1 matching 10 bases. Germline loops: CDR1 ENHRY, CDR2 SYGVKD. The CDR3 totals 16 residues. With V trimmed by 2 bases and J by 4 bases, 7 bases remained unmatched. The DNA of the CDR3 is TGTGCCATCAGTGAGCCGGGGGACAGGGGAGGCACTGAAGCTTTCTTT. Translation: CAISEPGDRGGTEAFF.

This sequence joins TRBV7-9 and TRBJ1-5; 7 bases line up with TRBD1. V was clipped by 5 bases and J by 0 bases; unmatched bases: 7. This CDR3 comprises 16 residues. Germline-derived CDR1 and CDR2 are SEHNR and FQNEAQ (reference sequence). The DNA of the CDR3 is TGTGCCAGCAGCCATGGACAGGCTGATAGCAATCAGCCCCAGCATTTT. Its protein product is CASSHGQADSNQPQHF.

V gene TRBV7-9 combines with J gene TRBJ1-1; the match to TRBD1 covers 8 bases. The CDR3 contains 13 residues. V dropped 4 bases and J dropped 9; count of bases not matched to a gene: 7. Germline V gene data show CDR1 as SEHNR and CDR2 as FQNEAQ (reference sequence). The CDR3: CASSSGQERQAFF. CDR3 DNA sequence: TGTGCCAGCAGCTCGGGACAGGAGCGTCAAGCTTTCTTT.